A selection of T cell receptor beta chains follows, all from one sample in a study of cytotoxic CD8 clonotypes in ibrutinib-treated CLL. Sequenced by immunoSEQ multiplex PCR; TCRdb stores in-frame clones only, minus some. The top ten clones hold approximately 15% of a sample with a few hundred thousand clones, 70% of them seen once. Source: PBMCs, taken after 24 months of ibrutinib treatment. These receptors all come from a human donor with chronic lymphocytic leukemia. Both conserved end residues are part of each CDR3. Clone size is not always given. Where it is, it says once, few, many or a class for expanded clones.

J: TRBJ2-6; V: TRBV7-9; length: 15; size: -; CDR3: CASSGRGTGANVLTF
J: TRBJ2-2; V: TRBV7-3; length: 18; size: -; CDR3: CASSLNGGTSANTGELFF
J: TRBJ2-3; V: TRBV25-1; length: 15; size: -; CDR3: CASSDPQRQGGTQYF
J: TRBJ1-5; V: TRBV27; length: 13; size: -; CDR3: CASSGRIYQPQHF
J: TRBJ1-5; V: TRBV30; length: 15; size: -; CDR3: CAWGTGEHSNQPQHF
J: TRBJ2-7; V: TRBV27; length: 15; size: -; CDR3: CASSLSRGSFYEQYF
J: TRBJ1-5; V: TRBV19; length: 16; size: once; CDR3: CASSITRSASNQPQHF
J: TRBJ1-3; V: TRBV18; length: 14; size: -; CDR3: CASSPGGTGNTIYF
J: TRBJ1-2; V: TRBV9; length: 16; size: -; CDR3: CASSVANQGPNYGYTF
J: TRBJ2-7; V: TRBV7-2; length: 17; size: -; CDR3: CASSLRQGAELSYEQYF
J: TRBJ2-7; V: TRBV11-2; length: 19; size: -; CDR3: CASSLDPLTSGPAFYEQYF
J: TRBJ1-2; V: TRBV28; length: 16; size: -; CDR3: CASSPIVLTFDYGYTF
J: TRBJ2-2; V: TRBV30; length: 14; size: -; CDR3: CAWMGQSNTGELFF
J: TRBJ2-7; V: TRBV29-1; length: 13; size: -; CDR3: CSVMAGSSYEQYF